The 13 T cell receptor beta chains in this list originate from one sample, sequenced in a study of cytomegalovirus exposure and HLA in healthy donors. Primers: 60 Vbeta forward and 13 Jbeta reverse. TCRdb's copy holds only in-frame clones and misses some; the assay was immunoSEQ multiplex PCR. This table holds around 160,000 clones, approximately 79% found once. Sequencing was carried out using PBMCs. All receptors derive from a woman in her 40s in good health and CMV-seropositive.

Comments on this clone: The sample contains more than one DNA sequence encoding this CDR3. The CDR3 sequence: CASSPGLAAVQETQYF. CDR3 bases: TGTGCCAGCAGTCCTGGACTAGCGGCAGTACAAGAGACCCAGTACTTC. The chain carries TRBV27 and TRBJ2-5, with TRBD2 matching 10 bases. V shed 5 bases, J shed 2 bases, and the junction held 8 bases outside the gene matches. Germline V gene sequence: CDR1 MNHEY, CDR2 SMNVEV (reference sequence). CDR3 length: 16 residues.

The genes are TRBV2 and TRBJ1-1; D may be TRBD1 (6 bases). The CDR3 length is 13 residues. The germline V and J ends were trimmed by 4 bases and 0 bases, with 6 bases remaining between them. The germline gives CDR1 SNHLY, CDR2 FYNNEI. Here the CDR3 DNA reads TGTGCCAGCAGTGGGACAGTGAACACTGAAGCTTTCTTT. Its protein product is CASSGTVNTEAFF.

This clone was observed once. The rearrangement uses TRBV6-1 and TRBJ1-1; D unresolved. Trimming left V 9 bases short and J 4 bases short, with 21 bases between. The germline gives CDR1 MNHNS, CDR2 SASEGT. This CDR3 contains 15 residues. CDR3 bases: TGTGCCAGTAGCCGGATCAGTGAGGTGGGCACTGAAGCTTTCTTT. The encoded protein is CASSRISEVGTEAFF.

This clone was seen only a few times. CDR3 coding DNA: TGCGCCAGCAGTGCTCAGGGGGGCTATGGCTACACCTTC. Translation: CASSAQGGYGYTF. This rearrangement joins TRBV10-1 to TRBJ1-2; 7 bases match TRBD1. The germline CDR1 and CDR2 sequences are WNHNN and SYGVQD (reference sequence). There are 13 residues in the CDR3. The ends lost 4 bases at V and 4 bases at J; junction bases unmatched: 3.

The J gene is TRBJ2-5, the V gene TRBV5-1; D is perhaps TRBD1 (5 bases). CDR1 and CDR2 (germline): SGHRS, YFSETQ. Trimming left V 0 bases short and J 2 bases short, with 20 bases between. The CDR3 spans 18 residues. CDR3 nucleotide sequence: TGCGCCAGCAGCTTGGCCTCTGGAAGGGGCCTCCTTCAAGAGACCCAGTACTTC. Its protein is CASSLASGRGLLQETQYF.

The table lists this clone with a few counts. The chain uses TRBV7-3 and TRBJ1-1; D is perhaps TRBD1 (5 bases). Trimming left V 1 base short and J 7 bases short, with 13 bases between. The V gene's germline CDR1 is SGHTA and CDR2 FQGTGA. The CDR3 loop spans 14 amino acids. Here the CDR3 reads CASSLMAGNGEAFF. DNA for the CDR3: TGTGCCAGCAGCTTAATGGCAGGGAATGGTGAAGCTTTCTTT.

The chain couples TRBV5-1 to TRBJ2-3; D gene unclear. CDR1 SGHRS and CDR2 YFSETQ come from the germline V gene. The CDR3 extends over 13 amino acids. V was clipped by 4 bases and J by 2 bases, with 8 bases between them. The CDR3 DNA follows: TGCGCCAGCAGCGGAACAGCCACAGATACGCAGTATTTT. Its protein is CASSGTATDTQYF.

The chain uses TRBV14 and TRBJ1-6, with TRBD1 matching 8 bases. J gave up 5 bases and V 5 bases, and 2 bases lay outside the gene matches. Germline CDR1 reads SGHDN; CDR2 reads FVKESK. This CDR3 has 14 residues. CDR3 sequence reads: CASSWTGNNSPLHF. DNA of the CDR3: TGTGCCAGCAGCTGGACAGGGAATAATTCACCCCTCCACTTT. Using reference TRBV14 and TRBJ1-6 for the parts outside the CDR3, the full variable domain is EAGVTQFPSHSVIEKGQTVTLRCDPISGHDNLYWYRRVMGKEIKFLLHFVKESKQDESGMPNNRFLAERTGGTYSTLKVQPAELEDSGVYFCASSWTGNNSPLHFGNGTRLTVT.

V gene TRBV9 combines with J gene TRBJ2-1; a weak D match, TRBD1 (6 bases). CDR3 length: 14 residues. Germline CDR1 is SGDLS and CDR2 is YYNGEE. Between the trimmed V and J ends, which lost 0 bases and 4 bases, there was a span of 8 bases. CDR3 protein: CASSVGDRYNEQFF. CDR3 nucleotide sequence: TGTGCCAGCAGCGTAGGAGACAGGTACAATGAGCAGTTCTTC.

This clone was recorded only once. CDR3 DNA sequence: TGCGCCAGCAGCCGGCTTGGGGACATGAACACTGAAGCTTTCTTT. It translates to CASSRLGDMNTEAFF. The chain couples TRBV4-1 to TRBJ1-1; possible D gene TRBD1, 6 bases. Trimming removed 4 bases from V and 0 bases from J, with 12 bases in between. Germline CDR1 and CDR2: MGHRA and YSYEKL. The CDR3 has 15 residues.

This clone was seen a handful of times. The chain employs TRBV5-4 and TRBJ2-7; D gene uncertain. Trimming stripped 0 bases from V and 4 bases from J, with 8 bases between. This CDR3 is 13 amino acids long. Germline V lookup: CDR1 SGHNT, CDR2 YYREEE (reference sequence). Here the CDR3 reads CASSLDSVYEQYF. CDR3 nucleotide sequence: TGTGCCAGCAGCTTGGATTCGGTATACGAGCAGTACTTC.

This chain uses TRBV29-1 with TRBJ2-7; D may be TRBD2 (6 bases). Trimming stripped 5 bases from V and 3 bases from J, with 11 bases between. The CDR3 has 12 amino acids. CDR1 and CDR2 from the germline V gene are SQVTM and ANQGSEA. For the CDR3, the DNA is TGCAGCGTTACGGACGGGGGCTACGAGCAGTACTTC. It encodes CSVTDGGYEQYF.

The rearrangement links TRBV5-1 to TRBJ2-3; the match to TRBD2 covers 8 bases. V lost 0 bases to trimming and J lost 2 bases; unmatched junction nucleotides: 2. In germline, CDR1 is SGHRS, CDR2 YFSETQ. The CDR3 runs to 15 residues. CDR3 sequence reads: CASSLVGGDTDTQYF. The CDR3 coding sequence is TGCGCCAGCAGCTTGGTCGGGGGGGACACAGATACGCAGTATTTT.